This T cell receptor (beta chain) was identified in a study of early T cells in non-severe SARS-CoV-2 infection. Study summary: The sequenced material was bulk RNA from unsorted whole blood, and its chains were unpaired.

This clonotype was counted a few times. The V gene's germline CDR1 is SGHKS and CDR2 YYEKEE (reference sequence). Trimming took off 1 base at V and 0 bases at J, with 10 bases between the two ends. The CDR3 totals 15 residues. TCRdb passed the 5' RACE reads through MiXCR, listing each CDR3 protein once. The top ten clones hold around 6% of a sample with around 50,000 distinct CDR3 sequences, about 4.2% of them seen once. The V and J genes are TRBV5-5 and TRBJ1-2; no clear D gene. The receptor's source is an adult who was a healthcare worker with PCR-confirmed SARS-CoV-2 infection or an uninfected control (not recorded which). Sequencing input: whole blood. CDR3 nucleotides: TGTGCCAGCAGCTTGACACTTCAATCTAACTATGGCTACACCTTC. Protein product: CASSLTLQSNYGYTF.